This paragraph reports one T cell receptor (beta chain). Its matching antigen is unknown. This specimen belongs to a study of T cell responses to AZD1222 COVID-19 vaccine. TCRdb keeps only in-frame clones here, not all; method: immunoSEQ multiplex PCR. Counted here are some 180,000 clones, roughly 90% occurring once; the ten biggest clones make up roughly 1.7%. Trimming took 1 base from V and 4 from J; bases not matched to a gene: 13. The CDR3 extends over 18 amino acids. Germline V CDR1 and CDR2: MGHRA, YSYEKL. Study-wide results and limits: Donors in the cohort were predominantly white British and more often female, and clonal diversity was possibly underestimated. Dominant CD4 TCR responses targeted spike regions 160-218 and 743-854. Baseline testing showed seropositivity in only six AZD1222 recipients. Repertoire sampling occurred only after the peak T cell response.

The sample was peripheral blood, taken 28 days after the second AZD1222 dose. The chain joins TRBV4-1 to TRBJ1-2, with 9 bases matching TRBD1. The clonotype comes from an adult who received the AZD1222 COVID-19 vaccine. The CDR3 region has the DNA TGCGCCAGCAGCCAAGGTGGAGGGACAGGGTCGGGTGGCTATGGCTACACCTTC. Its translation: CASSQGGGTGSGGYGYTF.